These 21 T cell receptor beta chains share one sample of origin, sequenced in a study of CD8 T cells in Susac syndrome. When the RNA was reverse transcribed, random hexamers were used with an input of roughly 0.45 to 1 ug. TCRdb called the immunoSEQ multiplex PCR reads again in MiXCR, with one record for every CDR3 protein. The sample records roughly 120,000 distinct CDR3 sequences, 90% to 95% being singletons. Input material: CD4+ T cells from PBMCs. The receptors come from a human donor in good health.

The rearrangement uses TRBV12-3 or TRBV12-4 and TRBJ2-7; TRBD2 matches at 8 bases. The CDR3 is 15 residues long. The junction had 12 bases not matched to a gene; V was cut back by 7 bases and J by 4 bases. The CDR3 region has the DNA TGTGCCAGCACCCTGTCGGGGACTAGTGTTTACGAGCAGTACTTC. Protein: CASTLSGTSVYEQYF.

The chain has TRBV20-1 and TRBJ2-1, with 8 positions matching TRBD2. The CDR3 has 14 amino acids. The germline gives CDR1 DFQATT, CDR2 SNEGSKA (reference sequence). J was trimmed by 5 bases and V by 6 bases; bases with no gene match: 9. The CDR3 DNA is TGCAGTGCCCGAGGCAGCGGGAGTAACAATGAGCAGTTCTTC. Translation: CSARGSGSNNEQFF.

V usage is TRBV5-6 and J usage is TRBJ1-6, with 9 bases fitting TRBD1. Germline CDR1 and CDR2: SGHDT and YYEEEE. Trimming at V came to 0 bases and at J to 7 bases, leaving 11 bases not matched to a gene. This CDR3 contains 18 residues. CDR3 nucleotide sequence: TGTGCCAGCAGCTTGGCTGGTGGACAGGGGCTGGGGAATTCACCCCTCCACTTT. Translated: CASSLAGGQGLGNSPLHF.

The chain joins TRBV25-1 to TRBJ1-2; 9 bases align to TRBD1. Germline values: CDR1 MGHDK, CDR2 SYGVNS. V shed 5 bases, J shed 2 bases, and the junction held 3 bases outside the gene matches. The CDR3 length is 14 residues. Written as DNA, the CDR3 is TGTGCCAGCAGTAAACAGGGGGCAAACTATGGCTACACCTTC. Its protein product is CASSKQGANYGYTF.

This clonotype was recorded only once. The gene calls are TRBV7-2 and TRBJ1-1; TRBD1 might be the D (5 bases). Germline CDR1 is SGHTA and CDR2 is FQGNSA. The CDR3 contains 15 residues. V was trimmed by 2 bases and J by 5 bases, leaving 15 bases between them. CDR3 sequence: CASSLLWDGRTEAFF. CDR3 DNA: TGTGCCAGCAGCTTATTGTGGGACGGTAGGACTGAAGCTTTCTTT. Looking up the rest from reference TRBV7-2 and TRBJ1-1 gives the full variable domain: GAGVSQSPSNKVTEKGKDVELRCDPISGHTALYWYRQSLGQGLEFLIYFQGNSAPDKSGLPSDRFSAERTGGSVSTLTIQRTQQEDSAVYLCASSLLWDGRTEAFFGQGTRLTVV.

The chain employs TRBV10-1 and TRBJ2-3; D possibly corresponds to TRBD2 (6 bases). Germline CDR1 is WNHNN and CDR2 is SYGVQD (reference sequence). The CDR3 contains 13 residues. V was cut by 6 bases and J by 4 bases, with 11 bases left in between. The CDR3 DNA reads as TGCGCCAGCAGAAACGGCGGGGCAGATACGCAGTATTTT. Translation: CASRNGGADTQYF.

This clonotype was counted once. V is TRBV28 and J is TRBJ2-7; TRBD1 is a possible D gene (5 bases). The V gene lost 6 bases and the J gene lost 3 bases, with 15 bases spanning the gap. Germline values: CDR1 MDHEN, CDR2 SYDVKM. The CDR3 is 14 residues long. The CDR3 protein is CASSFLTVNYEQYF. CDR3 DNA sequence: TGTGCCAGCAGCTTCCTGACAGTGAACTACGAGCAGTACTTC.

The chain employs TRBV18 and TRBJ2-7; TRBD2 matches 13 bases. Germline assignment: CDR1 KGHSH and CDR2 LQKENI. The CDR3 is 15 amino acids. Trimming removed 3 bases from V and 7 bases from J; junction bases left unmatched: 6. CDR3 in amino acids: CASSPRLAGGGEQYF. The DNA for the CDR3 is TGTGCCAGCTCACCCCGACTAGCGGGAGGAGGAGAGCAGTACTTC.

This CDR3 is CASSLSDVTDTQYF. CDR3 nucleotide sequence: TGTGCCAGCAGTCTTAGCGACGTCACAGATACGCAGTATTTT. The rearrangement joins TRBV6-5 to TRBJ2-3, with a tentative D call TRBD2 (5 bases). The CDR3 is 14 residues long. V was clipped by 5 bases and J by 2 bases, with 11 bases between them. Per the germline V gene, CDR1 is MNHEY and CDR2 is SVGAGI.

This chain links TRBV28 with TRBJ2-5, with D tentatively TRBD1 (6 bases). Germline loops: CDR1 MDHEN, CDR2 SYDVKM. Trimming pared 6 bases from V and 5 bases from J, leaving 16 bases between. CDR3 length: 14 amino acids. This chain's CDR3 is CASSPIDRRETQYF. CDR3 DNA sequence: TGTGCCAGCAGCCCTATAGACAGGCGGGAGACCCAGTACTTC.

This rearrangement joins TRBV20-1 to TRBJ2-1; 7 nucleotides match TRBD2. Germline CDR1 reads DFQATT; CDR2 reads SNEGSKA (reference sequence). After removal of 7 bases from V and 4 bases from J, the junction contained 7 bases not matched to a gene. The CDR3 is 13 residues long. The chain's CDR3 is CSVWGGRYNEQFF. CDR3 in DNA: TGCAGTGTTTGGGGGGGTAGATACAATGAGCAGTTCTTC.

The chain couples TRBV29-1 to TRBJ2-7; either TRBD1 or TRBD2 may supply D (5 bases each). CDR1 and CDR2 from the germline V gene are SQVTM and ANQGSEA. The CDR3 loop spans 12 amino acids. V lost 6 bases and J lost 2, with 11 bases in between. The CDR3 here is CSVGDGTYEQYF. In DNA, the CDR3 is TGCAGCGTGGGGGACGGAACCTACGAGCAGTACTTC.

The chain combines TRBV7-2 with TRBJ2-5; TRBD2 is a possible D gene (6 bases). Trimming left V 5 bases short and J 4 bases short, with 11 bases between. This CDR3 comprises 13 residues. Germline V gives CDR1 SGHTA, CDR2 FQGNSA. CDR3 bases: TGTGCCAGCAGCCGGGACTCTCCAGAGACCCAGTACTTC. Translating it yields CASSRDSPETQYF.

The J gene is TRBJ2-7, the V gene TRBV7-8; no clear D. V lost 0 bases to trimming and J lost 3 bases, with 9 bases between them. Germline assignment: CDR1 SGHVS and CDR2 FQNEAQ. This CDR3 has 14 amino acids. The CDR3 nucleotides are TGTGCCAGCAGCTTAGCTGGGGATCTCTACGAGCAGTACTTC. Translated, it gives CASSLAGDLYEQYF.

The chain recombines TRBV12-3 or TRBV12-4 with TRBJ2-2; 7 bases line up with TRBD2. The junction had 8 bases not matched to a gene; V was cut back by 4 bases and J by 6 bases. The CDR3 runs to 15 residues. The CDR3 reads CASSSVRESSGELFF. CDR3 sequence (DNA): TGTGCCAGCAGTTCCGTGCGGGAGTCTTCCGGGGAGCTGTTTTTT.

V and J are TRBV7-8 and TRBJ2-1; 7 positions match TRBD2. This CDR3 region has 16 residues. Germline CDR1 SGHVS, CDR2 FQNEAQ. J lost 2 bases, V lost 5 bases, and 9 bases had no gene match. The CDR3 sequence: CASSPLAVMAYNEQFF. Here the CDR3 DNA reads TGTGCCAGCAGCCCTCTAGCGGTCATGGCCTACAATGAGCAGTTCTTC.

This chain joins TRBV18 and TRBJ1-4, with a tentative D call TRBD1 (6 bases). The CDR3 extends over 15 amino acids. Trimming removed 0 bases at V and 3 bases at J, with 8 bases between. Germline CDR1 reads KGHSH; CDR2 reads LQKENI. The CDR3 DNA reads as TGTGCCAGCTCACCACCGACAGGCGCTAATGAAAAACTGTTTTTT. Translation: CASSPPTGANEKLFF. Supplemented by reference TRBV18 and TRBJ1-4, the full variable domain reads NAGVMQNPRHLVRRRGQEARLRCSPMKGHSHVYWYRQLPEEGLKFMVYLQKENIIDESGMPKERFSAEFPKEGPSILRIQQVVRGDSAAYFCASSPPTGANEKLFFGSGTQLSVL.

V and J are TRBV19 and TRBJ1-1; 7 bases line up with TRBD1. V was pared by 3 bases and J by 2 bases, with 12 bases of the junction left unmatched. Germline V gene lookup returns CDR1 LNHDA and CDR2 SQIVND (reference sequence). This CDR3 comprises 17 residues. The CDR3 nucleotides read TGTGCCAGTAGTATGGGACCAGGACAGGCGTCAAACACTGAAGCTTTCTTT. It specifies CASSMGPGQASNTEAFF.

This chain joins TRBV20-1 and TRBJ2-3; 8 bases are a match to TRBD2. CDR3 length: 15 amino acids. Losses at the gene ends were 4 bases for V and 2 bases for J; bases not matched to a gene: 8. CDR1 and CDR2 from the germline V gene are DFQATT and SNEGSKA (reference sequence). As DNA, the CDR3 is TGCAGTGCTATGGAAATAGCGGGGCTCACAGATACGCAGTATTTT. It codes for CSAMEIAGLTDTQYF.

The chain recombines TRBV5-1 with TRBJ2-5; a weak D match, TRBD2 (5 bases). Germline CDR1 reads SGHRS; CDR2 reads YFSETQ. The CDR3 sequence is 15 residues long. Trimming cost V 4 bases and J 2 bases, with 15 bases left between them. CDR3 protein: CASSVGEISQETQYF. Written as DNA, the CDR3 is TGCGCCAGCAGCGTCGGGGAAATCTCGCAAGAGACCCAGTACTTC.

J is TRBJ2-7 and V is TRBV7-9; 9 positions agree with TRBD1. CDR1 SEHNR and CDR2 FQNEAQ come from the germline V gene (reference sequence). The CDR3 runs 13 residues. V lost 1 base and J lost 10; bases outside the gene matches: 5. CDR3 sequence reads: CASSLEDRGRQYF. The CDR3 DNA reads as TGTGCCAGCAGCTTAGAAGACAGGGGGAGACAGTACTTC.